Each of the 9 T cell receptor beta chains below was sequenced from the same sample in a study of CD8 T cells in ankylosing spondylitis. Whole-study findings and limits: For ankylosing spondylitis blood, a TCR beta motif of about eight highly homologous variants appeared characteristic.

No cognate antigen is known for these TCRs. TCRdb called the 5' RACE reads again in MiXCR, with one record for every CDR3 protein. This sample carries about 540,000 distinct CDR3 sequences, roughly 12% of them seen once, and the ten largest clones take around 7%. Sequenced: blood, either unsorted or a sorted T cell fraction (not recorded which). Receptors originate from a male donor with ankylosing spondylitis.

This clonotype has a count of ten or more. CDR3 bases: TGTGCCAGCAGGTCCGGGACAGGGCCCTATGGCTACACCTTC. This translates into CASRSGTGPYGYTF. The chain is built from TRBV11-2 and TRBJ1-2; 9 nucleotides align to TRBD1. The CDR3 loop spans 14 amino acids. V dropped 6 bases and J dropped 4; count of bases not matched to a gene: 6. Germline V lookup: CDR1 SGHAT, CDR2 FQNNGV.

This chain uses TRBV2 with TRBJ1-5; TRBD1 is a possible D gene (5 bases). The length of the CDR3 is 15 residues. The germline CDR1 and CDR2 sequences are SNHLY and FYNNEI. Trimming removed 3 bases from V and 0 bases from J, with 9 bases in between. This chain's CDR3 is CASSDSTVSNQPQHF. The DNA of the CDR3 is TGTGCCAGCAGTGATTCGACAGTTAGCAATCAGCCCCAGCATTTT.

The gene calls are TRBV7-2 and TRBJ2-3, with 12 bases fitting TRBD2. V shed 5 bases, J shed 4 bases, and the junction held 7 bases outside the gene matches. CDR1 and CDR2 (germline): SGHTA, FQGNSA. The CDR3 length is 16 residues. The CDR3 region is CASSALAGGPSDTQYF. DNA of the CDR3: TGTGCCAGCAGCGCCCTAGCGGGAGGGCCCTCAGATACGCAGTATTTT. The entire variable domain, with the rest obtained from reference TRBV7-2 and TRBJ2-3, is as follows: GAGVSQSPSNKVTEKGKDVELRCDPISGHTALYWYRQSLGQGLEFLIYFQGNSAPDKSGLPSDRFSAERTGGSVSTLTIQRTQQEDSAVYLCASSALAGGPSDTQYFGPGTRLTVL.

V and J are TRBV14 and TRBJ1-2; D uncertain. The CDR3 extends over 13 amino acids. Between the trimmed V and J ends, which lost 5 bases and 4 bases, there was a span of 11 bases. CDR1 is SGHDN, CDR2 FVKESK, per germline. In nucleotides, the CDR3 is TGTGCCAGCAGCAGCGGACGGAGCTATGGCTACACCTTC. The encoded protein is CASSSGRSYGYTF.

The chain links TRBV6-6 to TRBJ2-7; 7 bases map to TRBD2. CDR1 is MNHNY, CDR2 SVGAGI, per germline (reference sequence). V was pared by 0 bases and J by 6 bases, with 2 bases of the junction left unmatched. CDR3 size: 13 residues. DNA for the CDR3: TGTGCCAGCAGTTACTCGACTAGCACCGAGCAGTACGTC. As protein: CASSYSTSTEQYV.

This clonotype came up many times. The V call is TRBV5-1, the J call TRBJ2-7, with 7 bases identical to TRBD1. From germline, CDR1 is SGHRS and CDR2 YFSETQ. CDR3 length: 14 amino acids. V lost 4 bases, J lost 6 bases, and 10 bases stayed unmatched. The CDR3 DNA is TGCGCCAGCAGCGAGCAGGGGGTTGGTGCCGAGCAGTACTTC. Its translation: CASSEQGVGAEQYF.

V and J are TRBV10-1 and TRBJ2-3; 13 bases are a match to TRBD2. The CDR3 is 17 amino acids. Trimming at V came to 3 bases and at J to 2 bases, leaving 5 bases not matched to a gene. Looked up from germline, CDR1 is WNHNN and CDR2 is SYGVQD (reference sequence). The CDR3 here is CASSDPGTSGNTDTQYF. The CDR3 DNA is TGCGCCAGCAGTGACCCCGGGACTAGCGGGAACACAGATACGCAGTATTTT.

The table lists this clonotype with a few counts. The chain has TRBV20-1 and TRBJ1-2, with TRBD1 as a possible D gene (6 bases). The V gene's germline CDR1 is DFQATT and CDR2 SNEGSKA (reference sequence). Between the trimmed V and J ends, which lost 0 bases and 8 bases, there was a span of 22 bases. The CDR3 is 16 residues long. Written as DNA, the CDR3 is TGCAGTGCTAGAGATGGAGGCAGGGGCATAGGTGGGGGCTACACCTTC. This sequence encodes CSARDGGRGIGGGYTF.

The J gene is TRBJ2-1, the V gene TRBV20-1; possibly TRBD2 for D (7 bases). Germline lookup yields CDR1 DFQATT and CDR2 SNEGSKA (reference sequence). Deletions cut 6 bases from V and 4 bases from J, with 16 bases between. CDR3 length equals 14 residues. The CDR3: CSAVGGGNYNEQFF. The DNA of the CDR3 is TGCAGTGCCGTAGGGGGAGGGAATTACAATGAGCAGTTCTTC.